These T cell receptor beta chains were read from a single sample in a study of blood T cell repertoires in COVID-19. Clones were sequenced by immunoSEQ multiplex PCR, and TCRdb holds only the in-frame ones, with some missing. The data show approximately 300,000 clones, over 70% seen once. The sequencing sample was made of peripheral blood. These receptors came from a woman between 50 and 59 years old with acute or convalescent COVID-19. The CDR3 runs from the conserved cysteine through the conserved F or W. D genes are given only for firm matches. The listing skips clone size in some rows; elsewhere it reads once, few, many or a size class.

clone size: -; D gene: TRBD2; V gene: TRBV7-7; J gene: TRBJ2-2; CDR3 DNA: TGTGCCAGCAGCTTGAAACTAGCGGCTAACACCGGGGAGCTGTTTTTT; CDR3 protein: CASSLKLAANTGELFF
clone size: -; D gene: -; V gene: TRBV4-2; J gene: TRBJ1-4; CDR3 DNA: TGTGCCAGCAGCCAGCTATACAGGGCAACTAATGAAAAACTGTTTTTT; CDR3 protein: CASSQLYRATNEKLFF
clone size: -; D gene: -; V gene: TRBV9; J gene: TRBJ1-1; CDR3 DNA: TGTGCCAGCAGCGGGGCGAGCACCATGAACACTGAAGCTTTCTTT; CDR3 protein: CASSGASTMNTEAFF
clone size: many; D gene: TRBD1; V gene: TRBV2; J gene: TRBJ1-5; CDR3 DNA: TGTGCCCGCGGGGGGGCAGGGGGGTATGAGCCCCAGCATTTT; CDR3 protein: CARGGAGGYEPQHF
clone size: -; D gene: -; V gene: TRBV15; J gene: TRBJ2-1; CDR3 DNA: TGTGCCACCAGCAGAGATCGTTGGACAGACAATGAGCAGTTCTTC; CDR3 protein: CATSRDRWTDNEQFF
clone size: once; D gene: TRBD2; V gene: TRBV11-1; J gene: TRBJ2-1; CDR3 DNA: TGTGCCAGCAGCTTAGTGGCTAGCGGGGGGGCAGTTGAGCAGTTCTTC; CDR3 protein: CASSLVASGGAVEQFF
clone size: once; D gene: -; V gene: TRBV3-1/TRBV3-2; J gene: TRBJ2-2; CDR3 DNA: TGTGCCAGCAGGAACGACAGAGAGAACACCGGGGAGCTGTTTTTT; CDR3 protein: CASRNDRENTGELFF
clone size: -; D gene: -; V gene: TRBV2; J gene: TRBJ1-4; CDR3 DNA: TGTGCCAGCAGTGAGACAAGAGACGATGAAAAACTGTTTTTT; CDR3 protein: CASSETRDDEKLFF
clone size: -; D gene: -; V gene: TRBV12-3/TRBV12-4; J gene: TRBJ1-4; CDR3 DNA: TGTGCCAGCAGTTTGGGGGCTCGCGAAAAACTGTTTTTT; CDR3 protein: CASSLGAREKLFF
clone size: -; D gene: TRBD1; V gene: TRBV19; J gene: TRBJ1-2; CDR3 DNA: TGTGCCAGCCGAGAAGGGGGCGGAACTAACTATGGCTACACCTTC; CDR3 protein: CASREGGGTNYGYTF
clone size: -; D gene: -; V gene: TRBV7-9; J gene: TRBJ2-1; CDR3 DNA: TGTGCCAGCAGCTTCGGACAGACGGCCTACAATGAGCAGTTCTTC; CDR3 protein: CASSFGQTAYNEQFF
clone size: -; D gene: TRBD2; V gene: TRBV5-6; J gene: TRBJ2-1; CDR3 DNA: TGTGCCAGCAGCCCACGGGGGAGGGCGTCAATGGGTGAGCAGTTCTTC; CDR3 protein: CASSPRGRASMGEQFF
clone size: once; D gene: TRBD1; V gene: TRBV7-9; J gene: TRBJ2-3; CDR3 DNA: TGTGCCAGCAGCCTCAGTAGGGGGCCATCAGATACGCAGTATTTT; CDR3 protein: CASSLSRGPSDTQYF
clone size: -; D gene: -; V gene: TRBV5-4; J gene: TRBJ2-5; CDR3 DNA: TGTGCCAGCAGCTTGGTCGCGGAAGGAGAGACCCAGTACTTC; CDR3 protein: CASSLVAEGETQYF
clone size: -; D gene: -; V gene: TRBV11-2; J gene: TRBJ1-5; CDR3 DNA: TGTGCCAGCAGCTTAGAACGCGGCCAGCCCCAGCATTTT; CDR3 protein: CASSLERGQPQHF
clone size: -; D gene: -; V gene: TRBV11-1; J gene: TRBJ2-1; CDR3 DNA: TGTGCCAGCAGCTTAGCGGGGGCAGGGAAGAAGTTCTTC; CDR3 protein: CASSLAGAGKKFF
clone size: -; D gene: TRBD1; V gene: TRBV5-1; J gene: TRBJ2-5; CDR3 DNA: TGCGCCAGCAGCGCAACAGGGGTCCAAGAGACCCAGTACTTC; CDR3 protein: CASSATGVQETQYF
clone size: -; D gene: -; V gene: TRBV18; J gene: TRBJ1-6; CDR3 DNA: TGTGCCAGCTCAACGAGGGCCGGGGGGGATAATTCACCCCTCCACTTT; CDR3 protein: CASSTRAGGDNSPLHF
clone size: -; D gene: TRBD2; V gene: TRBV30; J gene: TRBJ2-3; CDR3 DNA: TGTGCCTGGAGTCACAGCGGGGCCCCCGGGGATACGCAGTATTTT; CDR3 protein: CAWSHSGAPGDTQYF
clone size: -; D gene: TRBD2; V gene: TRBV5-4; J gene: TRBJ2-5; CDR3 DNA: TGTGCCAGCAGGCCTACTAGCGGCGACCCAACCCAGTACTTC; CDR3 protein: CASRPTSGDPTQYF
clone size: -; D gene: -; V gene: TRBV6-5; J gene: TRBJ1-1; CDR3 DNA: TGTGCCAGCAGAGATACAGGGTTTGGGGCTTTCTTT; CDR3 protein: CASRDTGFGAFF
clone size: -; D gene: -; V gene: TRBV18; J gene: TRBJ2-5; CDR3 DNA: TGTGCCAGCTCATCGGCAGGGGCTCAAGAGACCCAGTACTTC; CDR3 protein: CASSSAGAQETQYF
clone size: -; D gene: -; V gene: TRBV2; J gene: TRBJ1-5; CDR3 DNA: TGTGCCAGCAGTCCGACAGTGGGCAATCAGCCCCAGCATTTT; CDR3 protein: CASSPTVGNQPQHF
clone size: -; D gene: -; V gene: TRBV7-2; J gene: TRBJ1-4; CDR3 DNA: TGTGCCAGCAGCTTAGAGGGCAGGGTGAATGAAAAACTGTTTTTT; CDR3 protein: CASSLEGRVNEKLFF
clone size: -; D gene: -; V gene: TRBV28; J gene: TRBJ1-1; CDR3 DNA: TGTGCCAGCAGTTTAAGGAGTTACACTGAAGCTTTCTTT; CDR3 protein: CASSLRSYTEAFF
clone size: -; D gene: TRBD1; V gene: TRBV24-1; J gene: TRBJ2-3; CDR3 DNA: TGTGCCACCGGAAAAGGACAGGGGGTTGATACGCAGTATTTT; CDR3 protein: CATGKGQGVDTQYF
clone size: -; D gene: -; V gene: TRBV2; J gene: TRBJ1-6; CDR3 DNA: TGTGCCAGCAGGAGGGATCCAAATTCACCCCTCCACTTT; CDR3 protein: CASRRDPNSPLHF
clone size: -; D gene: TRBD2; V gene: TRBV5-4; J gene: TRBJ2-3; CDR3 DNA: TGTGCCAGCATAGCGGGAGGGCCCTCCGATACGCAGTATTTT; CDR3 protein: CASIAGGPSDTQYF
clone size: -; D gene: TRBD2; V gene: TRBV5-1; J gene: TRBJ2-5; CDR3 DNA: TGCGCCAGCAGCATACGGTCTTTATTCGGGGGGGCAGAAGAGACCCAGTACTTC; CDR3 protein: CASSIRSLFGGAEETQYF
clone size: few; D gene: -; V gene: TRBV7-9; J gene: TRBJ2-2; CDR3 DNA: TGTGCCAGCACCCAATTTTGGTGTTCGGACACCGGGGAGCTGTTTTTT; CDR3 protein: CASTQFWCSDTGELFF
clone size: -; D gene: -; V gene: TRBV7-7; J gene: TRBJ2-5; CDR3 DNA: TGTGCCAGCAGCTTAGGGGAGCAGGCGGCTCAAGAGACCCAGTACTTC; CDR3 protein: CASSLGEQAAQETQYF
clone size: -; D gene: TRBD1; V gene: TRBV6-2/TRBV6-3; J gene: TRBJ1-5; CDR3 DNA: TGTGCCAGCAGTCCCACACTCCGGGACAGCAATAGCAATCAGCCCCAGCATTTT; CDR3 protein: CASSPTLRDSNSNQPQHF
clone size: once; D gene: -; V gene: TRBV2; J gene: TRBJ2-7; CDR3 DNA: TGTGCCAGCAGTAATCCCTACAGGAGCTACGAGCAGTACTTC; CDR3 protein: CASSNPYRSYEQYF
clone size: -; D gene: TRBD1; V gene: TRBV5-1; J gene: TRBJ2-3; CDR3 DNA: TGCGCCAGCAGCCCGCCGGGACAGGGAACAGATACGCAGTATTTT; CDR3 protein: CASSPPGQGTDTQYF
clone size: -; D gene: -; V gene: TRBV6-5; J gene: TRBJ1-6; CDR3 DNA: TGTGCCAGCAGACCCGACAGCTCCTATAATTCACCCCTCCACTTT; CDR3 protein: CASRPDSSYNSPLHF
clone size: few; D gene: -; V gene: TRBV5-5; J gene: TRBJ1-1; CDR3 DNA: TGTGCCAGCAGCCTCAATTCGGACAGAAACACTGAAGCTTTCTTT; CDR3 protein: CASSLNSDRNTEAFF
clone size: -; D gene: TRBD1; V gene: TRBV24-1; J gene: TRBJ1-5; CDR3 DNA: TGTGCCACCAGTGATCCCGGGACAGGGGGTCGCAATCAGCCCCAGCATTTT; CDR3 protein: CATSDPGTGGRNQPQHF
clone size: -; D gene: TRBD2; V gene: TRBV7-2; J gene: TRBJ2-5; CDR3 DNA: TGTGCCAGCAGCTTACGGACTAGCGGGCGTGACGGGACCCAGTACTTC; CDR3 protein: CASSLRTSGRDGTQYF
clone size: once; D gene: -; V gene: TRBV14; J gene: TRBJ2-5; CDR3 DNA: TGTGCCAGCAGTCTAGAGGATCGAGAGACCCAGTACTTC; CDR3 protein: CASSLEDRETQYF
clone size: -; D gene: -; V gene: TRBV7-8; J gene: TRBJ1-6; CDR3 DNA: TGTGCCAGCAGCTTAAGCGCAGGGGATAATTCACCCCTCCACTTT; CDR3 protein: CASSLSAGDNSPLHF
clone size: few; D gene: TRBD1; V gene: TRBV2; J gene: TRBJ1-5; CDR3 DNA: TGTGCCAGCAGTCGAACAGGGACAGGGGTTACGGGCAATCAGCCCCAGCATTTT; CDR3 protein: CASSRTGTGVTGNQPQHF
clone size: few; D gene: -; V gene: TRBV5-1; J gene: TRBJ1-1; CDR3 DNA: TGCGCCAGCAGCTTGGATACAGGGAACACTGAAGCTTTCTTT; CDR3 protein: CASSLDTGNTEAFF
clone size: -; D gene: -; V gene: TRBV30; J gene: TRBJ1-1; CDR3 DNA: TGTGCCTGGAGTGTTTCTGGCTTTTCTGAAGCTTTCTTT; CDR3 protein: CAWSVSGFSEAFF
clone size: -; D gene: TRBD1; V gene: TRBV6-2/TRBV6-3; J gene: TRBJ2-2; CDR3 DNA: TGTGCCAGCAGTGGGGACAGGGTCACCGGGGAGCTGTTTTTT; CDR3 protein: CASSGDRVTGELFF
clone size: -; D gene: -; V gene: TRBV7-9; J gene: TRBJ2-3; CDR3 DNA: TGTGCCAGCAGCCGAGAACCCGGCACAGATACGCAGTATTTT; CDR3 protein: CASSREPGTDTQYF
clone size: -; D gene: TRBD1; V gene: TRBV6-5; J gene: TRBJ1-1; CDR3 DNA: TGTGCCAGCATCGGACAGGGTAATTCGGACACTGAAGCTTTCTTT; CDR3 protein: CASIGQGNSDTEAFF
clone size: -; D gene: -; V gene: TRBV13; J gene: TRBJ1-2; CDR3 DNA: TGTGCCAGCAGCCGCCGGTCGGGATTTGACGACTATGGCTACACCTTC; CDR3 protein: CASSRRSGFDDYGYTF
clone size: -; D gene: -; V gene: TRBV19; J gene: TRBJ1-5; CDR3 DNA: TGTGCCAGTAGTCCCATCGGACAGCTCAATCAGCCCCAGCATTTT; CDR3 protein: CASSPIGQLNQPQHF
clone size: -; D gene: -; V gene: TRBV12-5; J gene: TRBJ2-1; CDR3 DNA: TGTGCTAGTGGTCGGGGTTTTGGCTATGAGCAGTTCTTC; CDR3 protein: CASGRGFGYEQFF
clone size: -; D gene: TRBD1; V gene: TRBV18; J gene: TRBJ1-2; CDR3 DNA: TGTGCCAGCTCACCTACCTGGACAGGGAACTATGGCTACACCTTC; CDR3 protein: CASSPTWTGNYGYTF
clone size: -; D gene: TRBD1; V gene: TRBV7-3; J gene: TRBJ1-2; CDR3 DNA: TGTGCCAGCAGCCGGGACAGGGAGGGTGGCTACACCTTC; CDR3 protein: CASSRDREGGYTF
clone size: -; D gene: -; V gene: TRBV19; J gene: TRBJ2-2; CDR3 DNA: TGTGCCAGTAGTATAGGGGCAGCGAACACCGGGGAGCTGTTTTTT; CDR3 protein: CASSIGAANTGELFF
clone size: -; D gene: -; V gene: TRBV11-2; J gene: TRBJ2-2; CDR3 DNA: TGTGCCAGCAGCTCGACTAGGAGCACCGGGGAGCTGTTTTTT; CDR3 protein: CASSSTRSTGELFF
clone size: -; D gene: TRBD1; V gene: TRBV14; J gene: TRBJ1-4; CDR3 DNA: TGTGCCAGCAGCCTTCACAGGGGAGGTGATGAAAAACTGTTTTTT; CDR3 protein: CASSLHRGGDEKLFF
clone size: -; D gene: TRBD1; V gene: TRBV2; J gene: TRBJ2-3; CDR3 DNA: TGTGCCAGCCGGCAGGGGGCAAATACGCAGTATTTT; CDR3 protein: CASRQGANTQYF
clone size: -; D gene: -; V gene: TRBV9; J gene: TRBJ2-3; CDR3 DNA: TGTGCCAGCAGCACCGGACTCCAACCCACAGATACGCAGTATTTT; CDR3 protein: CASSTGLQPTDTQYF
clone size: -; D gene: TRBD2; V gene: TRBV5-4; J gene: TRBJ2-4; CDR3 DNA: TGTGCCAGCAGCTTGAATAGCGGGAGAGGTGGAAACATTCAGTACTTC; CDR3 protein: CASSLNSGRGGNIQYF
clone size: -; D gene: -; V gene: TRBV27; J gene: TRBJ2-1; CDR3 DNA: TGTGCCAGCAGTTTAGCGGGCCCTTCCTACAATGAGCAGTTCTTC; CDR3 protein: CASSLAGPSYNEQFF
clone size: -; D gene: TRBD1; V gene: TRBV29-1; J gene: TRBJ2-5; CDR3 DNA: TGCAGCGTCGCCGGGACAGGTCAAGAGACCCAGTACTTC; CDR3 protein: CSVAGTGQETQYF
clone size: -; D gene: -; V gene: TRBV12-5; J gene: TRBJ2-1; CDR3 DNA: TGTGCTAGTGGGGAGGGGATTAGGACGAATGAGCAGTTCTTC; CDR3 protein: CASGEGIRTNEQFF